A single sample is the source of the 23 T cell receptor beta chains below, sequenced in a study of immune evolution from preneoplasia to lung adenocarcinoma. Sequencing used immunoSEQ multiplex PCR; TCRdb keeps in-frame clones, though not all of them. The data hold roughly 14,000 clones, with more than 80% observed a single time. Input material: FFPE minimally invasive lung adenocarcinoma tissue. The source is a person between 65 and 79 years old with lung adenocarcinoma.

As to this clone: At one of its ends the junction is not consistent with the germline gene, which may arise from a read error. This rearrangement joins TRBV28 to TRBJ2-2; the D call may be TRBD1 or TRBD2 (5 bases each). The germline V gene encodes CDR1 MDHEN and CDR2 SYDVKM. The CDR3 contains 15 residues. The CDR3 DNA is TGTGCCAGCAGCCTCCTGGGACGTGGCACCGGGAAGCTGTTTTTT. It specifies CASSLLGRGTGKLFF.

The chain has TRBV27 and TRBJ2-7; TRBD2 agrees at 11 bases. The V gene end was trimmed by 6 bases and the J gene end by 5 bases; junction bases not matched to a gene: 3. Germline assignment: CDR1 MNHEY and CDR2 SMNVEV (reference sequence). CDR3 length equals 13 residues. The CDR3 DNA follows: TGTGCCAGCAGACCTAGCGGGAGGAACGAGCAGTACTTC. Protein product: CASRPSGRNEQYF.

V usage is TRBV7-2 and J usage is TRBJ1-2; perhaps TRBD1 as D (6 bases). Per the germline V gene, CDR1 is SGHTA and CDR2 is FQGNSA. The CDR3 loop spans 15 amino acids. Between the trimmed V and J ends, which lost 1 base and 8 bases, there was a span of 17 bases. As DNA, the CDR3 is TGTGCCAGCAGCTTAGAAATCGGCAGGGGCTGGGGCTACACCTTC. As protein: CASSLEIGRGWGYTF.

This clone has a single count. The J gene is TRBJ1-4, the V gene TRBV5-4, with TRBD1 matching over 10 bases. This CDR3 is 14 amino acids long. V was pared by 4 bases and J by 7 bases, with 4 bases of the junction left unmatched. The V gene's germline CDR1 is SGHNT and CDR2 YYREEE (reference sequence). The DNA of the CDR3 is TGTGCCAGCAGCATGGGACAGGGGAGTGAAAAACTGTTTTTT. This encodes CASSMGQGSEKLFF.

This rearrangement joins TRBV19 to TRBJ1-1; no definite D call. Germline values: CDR1 LNHDA, CDR2 SQIVND (reference sequence). The CDR3 spans 11 residues. Trimming left V 10 bases short and J 5 bases short, with 11 bases between. The chain's CDR3 is CATGATTEAFF. The CDR3 bases are TGTGCCACCGGCGCGACAACTGAAGCTTTCTTT.

The V gene is TRBV30, the J gene TRBJ2-5, with 12 bases lining up with TRBD2. The CDR3 consists of 20 residues. Per the germline V gene, CDR1 is GTSNPN and CDR2 is SVGIG (reference sequence). The V gene end was trimmed by 3 bases and the J gene end by 2 bases; junction bases not matched to a gene: 19. CDR3 loop: CAWSLSKGTSGWILQETQYF. The CDR3 DNA is TGTGCCTGGAGCCTATCAAAAGGGACTAGCGGGTGGATCCTTCAAGAGACCCAGTACTTC. The whole variable domain, remainder taken from reference TRBV30 and TRBJ2-5, is SQTIHQWPATLVQPVGSPLSLECTVEGTSNPNLYWYRQAAGRGLQLLFYSVGIGQISSEVPQNLSASRPQDRQFILSSKKLLLSDSGFYLCAWSLSKGTSGWILQETQYFGPGTRLLVL.

The chain combines TRBV29-1 with TRBJ2-7; 8 nucleotides align to TRBD2. V dropped 4 bases and J dropped 5; count of bases not matched to a gene: 4. Germline V lookup: CDR1 SQVTM, CDR2 ANQGSEA. This CDR3 region has 12 residues. The CDR3 nucleotides are TGCAGCGTTGTCAAGCGGGAGAACGAGCAGTACTTC. Translation gives CSVVKRENEQYF.

V and J are TRBV2 and TRBJ1-1; TRBD1 matches at 7 bases. The CDR3 has 14 amino acids. The J segment lost 4 bases and the V segment lost 6 bases, leaving 8 bases of the junction unmatched. The germline CDR1 and CDR2 sequences are SNHLY and FYNNEI. In nucleotides, the CDR3 is TGTGCCAGCAGGAACACAGGGGAAGGCACTGAAGCTTTCTTT. This translates into CASRNTGEGTEAFF.

The chain is built from TRBV9 and TRBJ2-5, with D hard to call. V lost 0 bases to trimming and J lost 5 bases, with 11 bases between them. Germline V gene lookup returns CDR1 SGDLS and CDR2 YYNGEE. The CDR3 has 14 amino acids. This CDR3 reads CASSVGVPGETQYF. CDR3 bases: TGTGCCAGCAGCGTAGGGGTCCCCGGCGAGACCCAGTACTTC.

CDR3 loop: CASSLGGHGNTIYF. The CDR3 DNA is TGCGCCAGCAGCTTGGGGGGGCACGGAAACACCATATATTTT. V gene TRBV5-1 combines with J gene TRBJ1-3, with D possibly matching TRBD1 (6 bases). CDR3 length: 14 amino acids. CDR1 and CDR2 from the germline V gene are SGHRS and YFSETQ. Trimming pared 0 bases from V and 4 bases from J, leaving 8 bases between.

A note on this clone: The sample contains more than one DNA sequence encoding this CDR3. The V call is TRBV5-1, the J call TRBJ2-5; D not resolved. CDR3 length: 11 residues. V lost 1 base and J 4 bases, leaving 2 bases between the germline ends. Germline lookup yields CDR1 SGHRS and CDR2 YFSETQ. The CDR3 spells CASSLRETQYF. The CDR3 coding sequence is TGCGCCAGCAGCTTGAGAGAGACCCAGTACTTC.

The rearrangement joins TRBV11-3 to TRBJ2-7; the D gene could be TRBD1 or TRBD2 (5 bases each). Trimming pared 6 bases from V and 0 bases from J, leaving 12 bases between. The V gene's germline CDR1 is SGHNT and CDR2 YENEEA. This CDR3 has 14 amino acids. The CDR3 DNA sequence: TGTGCCAGCAGACCCGGGACGTCCTCCTACGAGCAGTACTTC. Residues: CASRPGTSSYEQYF.

The chain couples TRBV6-5 to TRBJ1-1; TRBD1 aligns across 8 bases. The CDR3 sequence is 13 residues long. J was trimmed by 2 bases and V by 8 bases; bases with no gene match: 4. Germline lookup yields CDR1 MNHEY and CDR2 SVGAGI. The CDR3 DNA sequence: TGTGCCAGCGGGACAGGACTTAACACTGAAGCTTTCTTT. Translating it yields CASGTGLNTEAFF.

The chain carries TRBV10-3 and TRBJ1-3; unclear D gene. The CDR3 length is 14 residues. CDR1 and CDR2 (germline): ENHRY, SYGVKD. V was clipped by 5 bases and J by 0 bases, with 8 bases between them. CDR3 region: CAISSDGSGNTIYF. The CDR3 bases are TGTGCCATCAGTTCCGACGGCTCTGGAAACACCATATATTTT.

CDR3 nucleotides: TGTGCCAGCTCCCGGGGGGGGTACTTGAACACTGAAGCTTTCTTT. As protein: CASSRGGYLNTEAFF. The chain links TRBV11-2 to TRBJ1-1; D perhaps matches TRBD1 (5 bases). This CDR3 is built from 15 residues. Germline CDR1 reads SGHAT; CDR2 reads FQNNGV. Trimming pared 8 bases from V and 0 bases from J, leaving 16 bases between.

About this clone: A junction boundary mismatches the germline segment, possibly from a read error. Other DNA sequences in this sample translate to the same CDR3. The chain uses TRBV4-2 and TRBJ1-2; D gene ambiguous. Germline lookup yields CDR1 LGHNA and CDR2 YNFKEQ. The CDR3 extends over 14 amino acids. CDR3 in amino acids: CASNQDPRAGGYTF. CDR3 sequence (DNA): TGTGCCAGCAACCAAGATCCCCGTGCTGGCGGCTACACCTTC.

This chain uses TRBV2 with TRBJ1-2; perhaps TRBD1 as D (6 bases). The CDR3 sequence is 15 residues long. V lost 2 bases, J lost 6 bases, and 16 bases lay in between. Germline V CDR1 and CDR2: SNHLY, FYNNEI. The CDR3 spells CASSETLAGADGYTF. The CDR3 bases are TGTGCCAGCAGTGAAACTTTAGCAGGGGCTGATGGCTACACCTTC.

The chain links TRBV7-8 to TRBJ1-4, with D unclear. V was clipped by 1 base and J by 0 bases, with 6 bases between them. Germline V gene lookup returns CDR1 SGHVS and CDR2 FQNEAQ. This CDR3 has 15 amino acids. CDR3 residues: CASSLGITTNEKLFF. The CDR3, as DNA: TGTGCCAGCAGCTTAGGGATCACAACTAATGAAAAACTGTTTTTT.

The V and J genes are TRBV9 and TRBJ2-5; 9 nucleotides line up with TRBD1. CDR1 is SGDLS, CDR2 YYNGEE, per germline. This CDR3 comprises 15 residues. Losses at the gene ends were 0 bases for V and 5 bases for J; bases not matched to a gene: 5. DNA for the CDR3: TGTGCCAGCAGCGTAGGGGACAGGGATTCGGAGACCCAGTACTTC. It specifies CASSVGDRDSETQYF.

This chain joins TRBV7-2 and TRBJ2-5; D is possibly TRBD2 (6 bases). The CDR3 covers 13 residues. Germline lookup yields CDR1 SGHTA and CDR2 FQGNSA. The V end was cut by 4 bases, the J end by 5 bases, with 11 bases between. Here the CDR3 DNA reads TGTGCCAGCAGCTCGACTAGATTTGAGACCCAGTACTTC. Translated, it gives CASSSTRFETQYF.

The chain is built from TRBV30 and TRBJ1-2; D remains ambiguous. Germline V gene sequence: CDR1 GTSNPN, CDR2 SVGIG (reference sequence). V shed 5 bases and J shed 3 bases, with 10 bases lying between them. The CDR3 consists of 12 residues. The CDR3 DNA sequence: TGTGCCTGGTCCGTTCGGGACTATGGCTACACCTTC. Amino acid sequence: CAWSVRDYGYTF.

CDR3 sequence (DNA): TGTGCCAGCAGCCCAACAGGGATCACTGAAGCTTTCTTT. This sequence encodes CASSPTGITEAFF. This chain uses TRBV7-3 with TRBJ1-1, with D tentatively TRBD1 (6 bases). CDR1 SGHTA and CDR2 FQGTGA come from the germline V gene. V lost 5 bases to trimming and J lost 4 bases, with 11 bases between them. The CDR3 has 13 amino acids.

This clone was seen just once. This chain links TRBV9 with TRBJ2-5; 8 nucleotides align to TRBD1. The CDR3 loop spans 16 amino acids. The ends lost 2 bases at V and 2 bases at J; junction bases unmatched: 8. The germline gives CDR1 SGDLS, CDR2 YYNGEE. This chain's CDR3 is CASSVQGASEQETQYF. As DNA, the CDR3 is TGTGCCAGCAGCGTTCAGGGGGCGTCAGAACAAGAGACCCAGTACTTC.